This is a list of T cell receptor beta chains from one sample in a study of blood T cell repertoires in COVID-19. The protocol was immunoSEQ multiplex PCR, while the TCRdb copy is restricted to in-frame clones and leaves out a portion. The table includes 35,000 to 40,000 clones, roughly 77% detected once. Sequencing was done on a sample of peripheral blood. All receptors derive from a man of 80 years or more with active or convalescent COVID-19. CDR3s include the opening cysteine and the closing phenylalanine or tryptophan. A D gene is named only where the DNA matches it firmly. Clone sizes are given selectively: once, few, many, or a class where the clone is expanded.

TRBV11-3,-,TRBJ2-7,-,TGTGCCAGCAGTAAGGGGGGGGACACCTACGAGCAGTACTTC,CASSKGGDTYEQYF
TRBV5-4,-,TRBJ2-5,-,TGTGCCCATGGCAAGGGGATGGGATCTGAGACCCAGTACTTC,CAHGKGMGSETQYF
TRBV9,-,TRBJ2-2,-,TGTGCCAGCAGCGTAGAGCAGCGATCCGGGGAGCTGTTTTTT,CASSVEQRSGELFF
TRBV2,-,TRBJ2-7,TRBD2,TGTGCCAGCAGTGAAATGGGACTAGCGGGATCCTACGAGCAGTACTTC,CASSEMGLAGSYEQYF
TRBV7-2,-,TRBJ1-2,-,TGTGCCAGCAGCTCCGGGACTGCAGACTATGGCTACACCTTC,CASSSGTADYGYTF
TRBV11-2,-,TRBJ2-1,TRBD2,TGTGCCAGCAACCACAAGCGGGAGGGCCTCTACAATGAGCAGTTCTTC,CASNHKREGLYNEQFF
TRBV5-1,-,TRBJ2-1,TRBD2,TGCGCCAGCAGCTTTTTTGGACTAGGGGACAATGAGCAGTTCTTC,CASSFFGLGDNEQFF
TRBV7-2,few,TRBJ1-6,TRBD1,TGTGCCAGCAGCCTTCAAGGGGGACAGGCGACCTCACCCCTCCACTTT,CASSLQGGQATSPLHF
TRBV12-3/TRBV12-4,once,TRBJ1-1,-,TGTGCCAGCAGTTGGGGGCTGAGGACTGAAGCTTTCTTT,CASSWGLRTEAFF
TRBV5-3,large,TRBJ1-1,-,TGTGCCAGAAGCTTGGTTTGGGGAGAGACTGAAGCTTTCTTT,CARSLVWGETEAFF
TRBV7-2,-,TRBJ1-2,TRBD1,TGTGCCAGCAGCTTGGACAGGGACAACTTAGGCTACACCTTC,CASSLDRDNLGYTF
TRBV9,-,TRBJ2-7,TRBD1,TGTGCCAGCAGCGTGGGACAGGGGTCGGACGAGCAGTACTTC,CASSVGQGSDEQYF
TRBV28,-,TRBJ2-3,-,TGTGCCAGCAGTTTCCAAGATACGCAGTATTTT,CASSFQDTQYF
TRBV6-6,-,TRBJ1-5,TRBD1,TGTGCCAGCAGCCGGACAGGGGGCGCGCAGCCCCAGCATTTT,CASSRTGGAQPQHF
TRBV5-1,-,TRBJ2-3,-,TGCGCCAGCAGCTTCGAGAGCACAGATACGCAGTATTTT,CASSFESTDTQYF
TRBV4-3,-,TRBJ2-5,TRBD1,TGCGCCAGCAGCCAAGATCTCCAGGGGGCCTCGGTTGGGGAGACCCAGTACTTC,CASSQDLQGASVGETQYF
TRBV12-3/TRBV12-4,-,TRBJ2-1,-,TGTGCCAGCAGTCCAACTCGGGAGGAGCAGTTCTTC,CASSPTREEQFF
TRBV2,-,TRBJ2-3,TRBD2,TGTGCCAGTCAGCGGGAGTGGAGCACAGATACGCAGTATTTT,CASQREWSTDTQYF
TRBV5-5,few,TRBJ1-5,TRBD1,TGTGCCAGCAGCTTGTCCCTACAGGGGACTCAGCCCCAGCATTTT,CASSLSLQGTQPQHF
TRBV5-1,-,TRBJ2-1,TRBD1,TGCGCCAGCAGCTCCGGGACAGGGGTCGGCAATGAGCAGTTCTTC,CASSSGTGVGNEQFF
TRBV29-1,-,TRBJ1-2,-,TGCAGCGCTGGGGGCGGCGGCAACTATGGCTACACCTTC,CSAGGGGNYGYTF
TRBV5-6,-,TRBJ2-2,TRBD1,TGTGCCAGCAGCTCGACAGGGGCTACGAACACCGGGGAGCTGTTTTTT,CASSSTGATNTGELFF
TRBV5-4,few,TRBJ2-1,-,TGTGCCAGCAGCTTGGAGGGGGGGAATTCCTACAATGAGCAGTTCTTC,CASSLEGGNSYNEQFF
TRBV29-1,-,TRBJ2-7,TRBD2,TGCAGCGTCCTTTGGCTAGCGGGAACCTACGAGCAGTACTTC,CSVLWLAGTYEQYF
TRBV19,-,TRBJ1-2,-,TGTGCCAGTAGTATAGAAGGACAGAACTATGGCTACACCTTC,CASSIEGQNYGYTF
TRBV28,-,TRBJ1-1,TRBD1,TGTGCCAGCAGCCCCCGACAGGGTTGGGACACTGAAGCTTTCTTT,CASSPRQGWDTEAFF
TRBV7-8,-,TRBJ1-3,-,TGTGCCAGCAGTATAGTGGGCTTGGGGGCTTCTGGAAACACCATATATTTT,CASSIVGLGASGNTIYF
TRBV4-3,-,TRBJ2-1,TRBD1,TGCGCCAGCAGCCAAGAGAGGGGGCGCAAGGAGTTCTTC,CASSQERGRKEFF
TRBV28,-,TRBJ2-7,-,TGTGCCAGCAGTTTAGGAGGGGCGCGGAGGTACGAGCAGTACTTC,CASSLGGARRYEQYF
TRBV5-1,-,TRBJ1-1,TRBD1,TGCGCCAGCAGCGCTGGCCGACAGGGCGCTGAAGCTTTCTTT,CASSAGRQGAEAFF
TRBV13,-,TRBJ2-5,-,TGTGCCAGCAGTTCAGACAGCCCTGGGGCCCAGTACTTC,CASSSDSPGAQYF
TRBV3-1/TRBV3-2,-,TRBJ2-7,TRBD2,TGTGCCAGCAGCCCCAGCGGGACCTACGAGCAGTACTTC,CASSPSGTYEQYF
TRBV19,-,TRBJ2-1,TRBD2,TGTGCCAGTAGTTCTGCCGGGACTAGCGGTAACAATGAGCAGTTCTTC,CASSSAGTSGNNEQFF